The entry below describes one TCR beta chain. This CDR3 has 16 residues. CDR1 is LNHDA and CDR2 is SQIVND in the germline V gene (reference sequence). Trimming left V 11 bases short and J 0 bases short, with 19 bases between. This sample is drawn from a study of blood T cell repertoires in COVID-19. Study background: In each case, the material was cDNA or gDNA derived from T cells, B-cell-depleted T cells, or PBMCs.

Data came from immunoSEQ multiplex PCR; TCRdb stores just in-frame clones and leaves some out. The sample has 60,000 or so clones, roughly 90% seen once. The clonotype was recovered from a human donor in a cohort sampled during active COVID-19. The sample was peripheral blood. The chain joins TRBV19 to TRBJ2-2, with D possibly TRBD2 on 5 matching bases. This CDR3 reads CAGRSTGVANTGELFF. CDR3 in DNA: TGTGCCGGCAGATCCACCGGGGTCGCGAACACCGGGGAGCTGTTTTTT.